This T cell receptor (beta chain) appears in the sequencing data of a study of OX40 agonist ivuxolimab in advanced cancers. As for the study in general: Hepatocellular carcinoma, melanoma, renal cell or head and neck cancer occurred in dose-escalation patients.

Generated by immunoSEQ multiplex PCR, the TCRdb table keeps only in-frame clones and is missing some. The sample has approximately 70,000 clones, about 93% seen once; the top ten hold more than 4.5%. As for this clone: Its antigen is not identified.

In germline, CDR1 is MNHEY, CDR2 SMNVEV (reference sequence). With 0 bases removed from V and 2 bases from J, the gap between germline ends came to 11 bases. The CDR3 is 15 residues long. Study conclusions and caveats: At 0.1 to 3.0 mg/kg and by week 6, CD4+ and CD8+ T cells in the blood had expanded clonally.

The clonotype comes from an adult with an advanced solid tumor such as melanoma, head and neck, liver or kidney cancer. The rearrangement links TRBV27 to TRBJ2-7; D gene ambiguous. The sequenced sample was CD4+ or CD8+ T cells sorted from blood, obtained in a trial of the OX40 agonist ivuxolimab. This CDR3 is CASSLSIVATYEQYF. DNA of the CDR3: TGTGCCAGCAGTTTATCGATCGTGGCCACCTACGAGCAGTACTTC.